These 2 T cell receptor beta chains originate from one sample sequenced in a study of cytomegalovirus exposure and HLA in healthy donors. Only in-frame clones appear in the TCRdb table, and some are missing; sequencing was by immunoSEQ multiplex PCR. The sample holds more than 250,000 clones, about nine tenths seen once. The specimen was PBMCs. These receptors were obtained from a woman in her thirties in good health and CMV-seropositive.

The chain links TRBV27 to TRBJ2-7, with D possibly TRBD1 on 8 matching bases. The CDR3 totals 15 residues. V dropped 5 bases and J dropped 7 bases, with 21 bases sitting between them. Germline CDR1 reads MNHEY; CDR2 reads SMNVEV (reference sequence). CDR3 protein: CASSTDRGSAGEQYF. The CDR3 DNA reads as TGTGCCAGCAGTACAGACAGGGGATCAGCGGGGGAGCAGTACTTC.

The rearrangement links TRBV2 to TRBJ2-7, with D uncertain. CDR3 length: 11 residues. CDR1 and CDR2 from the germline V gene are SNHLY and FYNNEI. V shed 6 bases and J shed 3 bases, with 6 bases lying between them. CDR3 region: CASRENYEQYF. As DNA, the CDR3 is TGTGCCAGCAGGGAAAACTACGAGCAGTACTTC.